These T cell receptor beta chains were read from a single sample in a study of follicular helper T cells after annual influenza vaccination. Measured with immunoSEQ multiplex PCR; TCRdb has only the in-frame clones, and not every one. Of roughly 6,100 clones listed, roughly 80% were seen once; the top ten hold 0.77%. Sequencing used CXCR5- memory CD4+ T cells sorted from blood, obtained on the day of influenza vaccination. The receptors were gathered from an adult who received the influenza vaccine. Both conserved end residues are part of each CDR3. A D gene is named only where the DNA matches it firmly. Not all rows give a size; the values are once, few, many and, for expanded clones, a class.

once,TRBV7-2,TRBJ2-3,TRBD1,15,TGTGCCAGCAGCTTGTGGGACAGCCCCACAGATACGCAGTATTTT,CASSLWDSPTDTQYF
.,TRBV2,TRBJ1-2,TRBD1,13,TGTGCCAGCAGTGCTGTCAGGGGGTATGGCTACACCTTC,CASSAVRGYGYTF
.,TRBV13,TRBJ2-2,.,16,TGTGCCAGCAGCTATTGGGGTCAGGGGAACACCGGGGAGCTGTTTTTT,CASSYWGQGNTGELFF
.,TRBV7-9,TRBJ1-1,.,10,TGTGCCAGCAGCGGGGATGAAGCTTTCTTT,CASSGDEAFF
.,TRBV2,TRBJ2-7,TRBD1,15,TGTGCCAGCAGGATTAAGGGGACAGGGTCATACGAGCAGTACTTC,CASRIKGTGSYEQYF
.,TRBV2,TRBJ2-7,.,14,TGTGCCAGTAGTGAAGTCTGGAGCTCCTACGAGCAGTACTTC,CASSEVWSSYEQYF
.,TRBV11-3,TRBJ2-3,.,14,TGTGCCAGCAGCTCGGCGGGCCTCACAGATACGCAGTATTTT,CASSSAGLTDTQYF
.,TRBV10-3,TRBJ1-1,.,13,TGTGCCATCAGCAGCCCCGAGGCCTCTGAAGCTTTCTTT,CAISSPEASEAFF
few,TRBV4-1,TRBJ2-3,.,15,TGCGCCAGCAGCCAAGGGGACTCTCACCCTTATACGCAGTATTTT,CASSQGDSHPYTQYF
few,TRBV27,TRBJ1-6,TRBD1,16,TGTGCCAGCAGTCCCCGGGACAGCTCCTATAATTCACCCCTCCACTTT,CASSPRDSSYNSPLHF
.,TRBV27,TRBJ1-2,.,14,TGTGCCAGCAGTTTACAGGGTATTTCCTCGGGCTACACCTTC,CASSLQGISSGYTF
.,TRBV2,TRBJ2-1,TRBD1,16,TGTGCCAGCAACCGACAGGGATCCAGCTCCTACAATGAGCAGTTCTTC,CASNRQGSSSYNEQFF
.,TRBV14,TRBJ1-1,.,16,TGTGCCAGCAGCCAAGGGTACGGAGGGCCGAACACTGAAGCTTTCTTT,CASSQGYGGPNTEAFF
.,TRBV5-6,TRBJ2-4,.,14,TGTGCCAGCAGCTTGGGAGGGAGCAAAAACATTCAGTACTTC,CASSLGGSKNIQYF
.,TRBV19,TRBJ2-2,.,12,TGTGCCAGTAACCTGAACACCGGGGAGCTGTTTTTT,CASNLNTGELFF
.,TRBV7-2,TRBJ2-1,TRBD2,16,TGTGCCAGCAGCCCATATAGTGGGAGACTAGCGGGGGGGCCATTCTTC,CASSPYSGRLAGGPFF
.,TRBV2,TRBJ2-7,TRBD2,19,TGTGCCAGCAGCGGGGTTCGGACTAGCGAGGTTTTACTTACCTACGAGCAGTACTTC,CASSGVRTSEVLLTYEQYF
.,TRBV7-2,TRBJ1-4,TRBD1,16,TGTGCCAGCAGCTCCCGGACAGGCCGAGGGAGTGAAAAACTGTTTTTT,CASSSRTGRGSEKLFF
.,TRBV4-1,TRBJ1-1,TRBD1,16,TGCGCCAGCAGCCAAGGTTGGACAGGAGGCCACACTGAAGCTTTCTTT,CASSQGWTGGHTEAFF
.,TRBV9,TRBJ2-1,TRBD2,17,TGTGCCAGCAGCGTAGTTAGCGGGGGCAACTCCTACAATGAGCAGTTCTTC,CASSVVSGGNSYNEQFF
few,TRBV7-8,TRBJ1-5,.,13,TGTGCCAGCAGCTTAGCCACGAATCAGCCCCAGCATTTT,CASSLATNQPQHF
.,TRBV6-1,TRBJ1-2,.,13,TGTGCCAGCAGGCAGCCTTCTAACTATGGCTACACCTTC,CASRQPSNYGYTF
.,TRBV4-2,TRBJ2-5,.,13,TGTGCCAGCAGCCAAGCGGGGGTGGAGACCCAGTACTTC,CASSQAGVETQYF
.,TRBV19,TRBJ1-2,.,15,TGTGCCACATTAACAGGGAATTGGGCTAACTATGGCTACACCTTC,CATLTGNWANYGYTF
.,TRBV6-1,TRBJ1-1,.,16,TGTGCCAGCAGTGCGGGAGGCGGTCTAATGAACACTGAAGCTTTCTTT,CASSAGGGLMNTEAFF
.,TRBV5-1,TRBJ2-1,TRBD1,16,TGCGCCAGCAGCGGGACAGGGGGATCGAGGCACAATGAGCAGTTCTTC,CASSGTGGSRHNEQFF
once,TRBV4-2,TRBJ1-1,.,15,TGTGCCAGCAGCCAAGATAGAACAGGCAACACTGAAGCTTTCTTT,CASSQDRTGNTEAFF
.,TRBV5-1,TRBJ2-1,.,14,TGCGCCAGCAGCTTAAGCGTCTCCTACAATGAGCAGTTCTTC,CASSLSVSYNEQFF
.,TRBV12-5,TRBJ2-1,TRBD1,17,TGTGCTAGTGGTTTGGTACTCACAGGGGATTTTAACAATGAGCAGTTCTTC,CASGLVLTGDFNNEQFF
.,TRBV18,TRBJ1-1,.,15,TGTGCCAGCTCACCAAACACACGGGCTAACACTGAAGCTTTCTTT,CASSPNTRANTEAFF
.,TRBV7-3,TRBJ2-5,.,13,TGTGCCAGCAGCTTTAGCGGAGGAGAGACCCAGTACTTC,CASSFSGGETQYF
.,TRBV10-3,TRBJ1-3,.,12,TGTGCCATCAAAGGGGGAGGAAACACCATATATTTT,CAIKGGGNTIYF
.,TRBV5-1,TRBJ1-1,.,14,TGCGCCAGCAGCCCGGGAGGGAAGAACACTGAAGCTTTCTTT,CASSPGGKNTEAFF
.,TRBV10-3,TRBJ1-2,.,15,TGTGCCATCAGCCAGGGACCCGATTCTAACTATGGCTACACCTTC,CAISQGPDSNYGYTF
.,TRBV7-2,TRBJ1-5,.,14,TGTGCCAGCAGCCTCACAGGGTATCTTCAGCCCCAGCATTTT,CASSLTGYLQPQHF
.,TRBV18,TRBJ2-1,TRBD1,15,TGTGCCAGCTCCCAGCCCGGGACAGTCTACAATGAGCAGTTCTTC,CASSQPGTVYNEQFF
.,TRBV7-8,TRBJ2-1,.,16,TGTGCCAGCAGCTGGTGGGAGGCGGGACGGGACAATGAGCAGTTCTTC,CASSWWEAGRDNEQFF
.,TRBV15,TRBJ1-2,.,14,TGTGCCACCAGCAGAGAGGGGGGGACTTATGGCTACACCTTC,CATSREGGTYGYTF
.,TRBV27,TRBJ1-5,.,15,TGTGCCAGCAGTCCTATGAGTGACGGCAATCAGCCCCAGCATTTT,CASSPMSDGNQPQHF
.,TRBV5-7,TRBJ2-1,TRBD2,18,TGTGCCAGCAGCTTGGGGACTAGCGGGGGGGGCGGATACAATGAGCAGTTCTTC,CASSLGTSGGGGYNEQFF
.,TRBV21-1,TRBJ1-4,.,15,TGTGCCAGCAGCAAAGTAGCAGGGTTACACGAAAAACTGTTTTTT,CASSKVAGLHEKLFF
.,TRBV19,TRBJ2-2,.,12,TGTGCCAGTAGTATTTGGGCCGGGGAGCTGTTTTTT,CASSIWAGELFF
.,TRBV6-9,TRBJ2-7,.,13,TGTGCCAGCAGTTACTCGAAGGCGGGCGAGCAGTACTTC,CASSYSKAGEQYF
few,TRBV11-2,TRBJ1-2,.,14,TGTGCCAGCGGACAATGGGGCATCTTCTATGGCTACACCTTC,CASGQWGIFYGYTF
.,TRBV7-9,TRBJ2-1,TRBD2,15,TGTGCCACCGGGGCTAGCGGGGGGGCGGACAATGAGCAGTTCTTC,CATGASGGADNEQFF
.,TRBV27,TRBJ1-5,.,14,TGTGCCAGCAGTCCACAGGTTAGCAATCAGCCCCAGCATTTT,CASSPQVSNQPQHF
.,TRBV5-1,TRBJ1-2,.,13,TGCGCCAGCAGCTGGGAAGGTAACTATGGCTACACCTTC,CASSWEGNYGYTF
few,TRBV6-5,TRBJ1-6,TRBD1,14,TGTGCCAGCAGACAGGACAGGGGCCGTTCACCCCTCCACTTT,CASRQDRGRSPLHF
.,TRBV11-3,TRBJ2-3,.,15,TGTGCCAGCAGCCAGGGGGGGGGTAGCACAGATACGCAGTATTTT,CASSQGGGSTDTQYF
.,TRBV5-1,TRBJ2-7,.,14,TGCGCCAGCAGGGGGCAAGTGGCTGACTACGAGCAGTACTTC,CASRGQVADYEQYF